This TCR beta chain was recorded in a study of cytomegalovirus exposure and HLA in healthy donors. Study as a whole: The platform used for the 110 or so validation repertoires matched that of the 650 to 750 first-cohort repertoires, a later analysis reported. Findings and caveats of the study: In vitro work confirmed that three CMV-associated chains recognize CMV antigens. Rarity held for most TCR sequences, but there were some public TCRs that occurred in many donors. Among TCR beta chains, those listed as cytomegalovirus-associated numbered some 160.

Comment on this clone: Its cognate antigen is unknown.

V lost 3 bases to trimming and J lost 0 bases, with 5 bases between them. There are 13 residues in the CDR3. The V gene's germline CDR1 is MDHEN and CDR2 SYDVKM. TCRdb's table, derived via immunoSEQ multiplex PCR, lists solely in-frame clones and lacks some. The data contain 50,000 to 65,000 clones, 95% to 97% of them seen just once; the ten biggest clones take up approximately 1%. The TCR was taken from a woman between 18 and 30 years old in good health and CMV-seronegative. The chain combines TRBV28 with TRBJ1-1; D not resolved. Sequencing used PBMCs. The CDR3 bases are TGTGCCAGCAGTTTGGAGGTGAACACTGAAGCTTTCTTT. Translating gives CASSLEVNTEAFF.